The 8 T cell receptor beta chains given below trace back to one sample, sequenced in a study of identical twins. Each CDR3 protein gets one entry after TCRdb re-called the 5' RACE reads with MiXCR. This sample has 400,000 to 500,000 distinct CDR3 sequences; about 18% occur once, and the top ten carry more than 10%. Sequenced input: naive T cells sorted from blood. The receptors stem from a man in his fifties or sixties in good health.

This clonotype was seen repeatedly, ten times or more. The chain combines TRBV3-1 with TRBJ1-2; 12 bases align to TRBD1. V was pared by 5 bases and J by 2 bases, with 9 bases of the junction left unmatched. Per germline, CDR1 LGHDT and CDR2 YNNKEL (reference sequence). The CDR3 sequence is 17 residues long. Written as DNA, the CDR3 is TGTGCCAGCAGCAAAACGCTGGGGACAGGGGGCAACTATGGCTACACCTTC. It is translated as CASSKTLGTGGNYGYTF.

The rearrangement links TRBV10-3 to TRBJ2-5; no definite D call. Germline CDR1 ENHRY, CDR2 SYGVKD. Deletions cut 3 bases from V and 5 bases from J, with 13 bases between. This CDR3 comprises 14 residues. The CDR3 loop is CAISEMGLGETQYF. DNA for the CDR3: TGTGCCATCAGTGAAATGGGGTTGGGCGAGACCCAGTACTTC.

This clonotype was seen a few times. The V and J genes are TRBV25-1 and TRBJ1-1; the D gene is possibly TRBD1 (5 bases). V lost 8 bases and J lost 11, with 21 bases in between. Germline loops: CDR1 MGHDK, CDR2 SYGVNS. The CDR3 is 13 amino acids. The DNA for the CDR3 is TGTGCCAGCGGCGTGGCGGGACGCCCTAGTGCTTTCTTT. Its translation: CASGVAGRPSAFF.

This clonotype was seen only a few times. CDR3 sequence: CASSTSGGSEAFF. For the CDR3, the DNA is TGTGCCAGCAGTACCAGCGGGGGGTCTGAAGCTTTCTTT. The chain has TRBV6-1 and TRBJ1-1, with D possibly matching TRBD1 (5 bases). V was cut by 5 bases and J by 6 bases, with 13 bases left in between. Germline V gene lookup returns CDR1 MNHNS and CDR2 SASEGT. The CDR3 is 13 residues long.

At least ten counts were recorded for this clonotype. The chain is built from TRBV7-2 and TRBJ2-7, with D unclear. CDR3 size: 13 residues. Deletions cut 1 base from V and 2 bases from J, with 6 bases between. Germline loops: CDR1 SGHTA, CDR2 FQGNSA. The CDR3 nucleotides are TGTGCCAGCAGCTTAGAAGTGGCCTACGAGCAGTACTTC. This translates into CASSLEVAYEQYF.

This clonotype was found a few times. The chain has TRBV7-2 and TRBJ2-4; either TRBD1 or TRBD2 may supply D (5 bases each). Trimming took off 5 bases at V and 3 bases at J, with 11 bases between the two ends. Germline CDR1 SGHTA, CDR2 FQGNSA. This CDR3 is built from 14 residues. The chain's CDR3 is CASSVTGLKNIQYF. The CDR3 bases are TGTGCCAGCAGCGTAACAGGACTCAAAAACATTCAGTACTTC.

The chain is built from TRBV7-2 and TRBJ2-3; D possibly corresponds to TRBD2 (6 bases). The germline V gene encodes CDR1 SGHTA and CDR2 FQGNSA. V was trimmed by 5 bases and J by 1 base, leaving 10 bases between them. There are 14 residues in the CDR3. The CDR3 sequence: CASSRDSRTDTQYF. DNA of the CDR3: TGTGCCAGCAGCCGGGACTCTCGCACAGATACGCAGTATTTT.

The V gene is TRBV19, the J gene TRBJ2-1, with 11 positions matching TRBD2. The CDR3 sequence is 17 residues long. The germline V gene has CDR1 LNHDA and CDR2 SQIVND (reference sequence). The J segment lost 7 bases and the V segment lost 3 bases, leaving 11 bases of the junction unmatched. The CDR3 bases are TGTGCCAGTAGTATTCACGTAGGGCCTAGCGGGAGGAATGAGCAGTTCTTC. It yields the protein CASSIHVGPSGRNEQFF.